Below are 29 T cell receptor beta chains sequenced from a single sample in a study of vaccination and CD4 T cells after COVID-19. Sequence data for DNA of cultured CD4+ T cells were generated by the Oncomine TCR Beta short-read assay. TCRdb ran MiXCR on the PCR reads and lists one entry per CDR3 protein. This sample has roughly 10,000 distinct CDR3 sequences, with roughly half found just once. The sample's treatment: roughly ten-day PBMC culture with coronavirus spike peptide pools or control peptides (ViraFEST assay). For these receptors, no antigen is known. The sample taken for sequencing was CD4+ T cells from blood, cultured in vitro. The receptors were gathered from a human donor who had recovered from COVID-19.

This chain uses TRBV20-1 with TRBJ2-5; TRBD2 agrees at 8 bases. The CDR3 totals 16 residues. Per germline, CDR1 DFQATT and CDR2 SNEGSKA (reference sequence). V lost 3 bases, J lost 2 bases, and 11 bases stayed unmatched. The CDR3 sequence is CSARNLAGLSQETQYF. CDR3 bases: TGCAGTGCTAGGAACTTAGCGGGACTTTCTCAAGAGACCCAGTACTTC.

The chain's CDR3 is CASSHLSGRVSTDTQYF. DNA of the CDR3: TGTGCCAGCAGCCATCTCTCGGGCAGAGTAAGCACAGATACGCAGTATTTT. The J gene is TRBJ2-3, the V gene TRBV7-9; D not resolved. The V and J ends lost 5 bases and 0 bases respectively, with 18 bases between them. Germline V gives CDR1 SEHNR, CDR2 FQNEAQ (reference sequence). There are 17 residues in the CDR3.

Only a few counts were recorded for this clonotype. The V gene is TRBV12-3 or TRBV12-4, the J gene TRBJ1-2; a weak D match, TRBD1 (5 bases). The CDR3 sequence is 15 residues long. V was pared by 5 bases and J by 8 bases, with 21 bases between. The CDR3 reads CASSPRRGDVGGYTF. The CDR3, as DNA: TGTGCCAGCAGTCCCCGCCGGGGGGACGTGGGAGGCTACACCTTC.

This chain uses TRBV12-3 or TRBV12-4 with TRBJ2-1; 12 positions agree with TRBD2. V lost 4 bases and J lost 5; bases outside the gene matches: 9. This CDR3 has 17 amino acids. The CDR3 is CASSSPSGGAANNEQFF. CDR3 DNA: TGTGCCAGCAGTTCTCCTAGCGGGGGGGCCGCAAACAATGAGCAGTTCTTC.

The V gene is TRBV7-9, the J gene TRBJ2-3; D call uncertain. Trimming cost V 1 base and J 1 base, with 9 bases left between them. CDR1 and CDR2 (germline): SEHNR, FQNEAQ (reference sequence). This CDR3 is 15 amino acids long. This CDR3 is CASSLVRFGTDTQYF. CDR3 coding DNA: TGTGCCAGCAGCTTAGTCAGGTTCGGCACAGATACGCAGTATTTT.

V usage is TRBV9 and J usage is TRBJ2-2, with TRBD1 matching over 8 bases. Germline values: CDR1 SGDLS, CDR2 YYNGEE. Unmatched junction bases numbered 5, after V lost 0 bases and J lost 4 bases. The CDR3 is made up of 16 amino acids. The CDR3 DNA reads TGTGCCAGCAGCGTAGGGACAGGGACGGGCACCGGGGAGCTGTTTTTT. Residues: CASSVGTGTGTGELFF.

The chain uses TRBV11-3 and TRBJ1-2; 10 bases match TRBD1. Germline CDR1 and CDR2: SGHNT and YENEEA. V was clipped by 8 bases and J by 5 bases; unmatched bases: 5. The CDR3 covers 13 residues. The CDR3: CASARDRGYGYTF. CDR3 nucleotides: TGTGCCAGCGCCCGGGACAGGGGTTATGGCTACACCTTC. Full variable domain (rest looked up from reference TRBV11-3 and TRBJ1-2): EAGVVQSPRYKIIEKKQPVAFWCNPISGHNTLYWYLQNLGQGPELLIRYENEEAVDDSQLPKDRFSAERLKGVDSTLKIQPAELGDSAVYLCASARDRGYGYTFGSGTRLTVV.

The rearrangement uses TRBV6-1 and TRBJ2-7; 8 bases are shared with TRBD2. The CDR3 sequence is 15 residues long. Germline CDR1 MNHNS, CDR2 SASEGT. The junction had 17 bases not matched to a gene; V was cut back by 11 bases and J by 5 bases. The CDR3 bases are TGTGCCTTAACGTGGCGGGGGGCACCAAAGGACGAGCAGTACTTC. This gives the protein CALTWRGAPKDEQYF.

This chain links TRBV7-9 with TRBJ2-2, with TRBD2 matching over 9 bases. The CDR3 consists of 16 residues. In germline, CDR1 is SEHNR, CDR2 FQNEAQ (reference sequence). V shed 0 bases, J shed 1 base, and the junction held 0 bases outside the gene matches. The CDR3: CASSLASGGNTGELFF. CDR3 bases: TGTGCCAGCAGCTTAGCTAGCGGGGGGAACACCGGGGAGCTGTTTTTT.

The CDR3 region has the DNA TGTGCCAGCAGCTTAACCGGCCGGACAGCTAATGAAAAACTGTTTTTT. Its protein is CASSLTGRTANEKLFF. The V and J genes are TRBV7-2 and TRBJ1-4, with D possibly TRBD1 on 6 matching bases. The CDR3 is 16 amino acids. The germline V gene has CDR1 SGHTA and CDR2 FQGNSA. Trimming stripped 2 bases from V and 3 bases from J, with 13 bases between.

This chain joins TRBV7-2 and TRBJ2-6; no firm D call. CDR3 length equals 15 residues. V lost 1 base and J lost 0, with 4 bases in between. The germline V gene has CDR1 SGHTA and CDR2 FQGNSA. Here the CDR3 DNA reads TGTGCCAGCAGCTTAGGGGTCTCTGGGGCCAACGTCCTGACTTTC. It encodes CASSLGVSGANVLTF. Drawing the rest from reference TRBV7-2 and TRBJ2-6, the complete variable domain is GAGVSQSPSNKVTEKGKDVELRCDPISGHTALYWYRQSLGQGLEFLIYFQGNSAPDKSGLPSDRFSAERTGGSVSTLTIQRTQQEDSAVYLCASSLGVSGANVLTFGAGSRLTVL.

This chain uses TRBV11-2 with TRBJ2-5; maybe TRBD2 (6 bases). Germline V gives CDR1 SGHAT, CDR2 FQNNGV. The CDR3 totals 15 residues. V was pared by 5 bases and J by 1 base, with 14 bases between. In DNA form, the CDR3 reads TGTGCCAGCAGCCCCCGTGGTAGCGGCCAAGAGACCCAGTACTTC. Protein: CASSPRGSGQETQYF. Using reference TRBV11-2 and TRBJ2-5 for the parts outside the CDR3, the full variable domain is EAGVAQSPRYKIIEKRQSVAFWCNPISGHATLYWYQQILGQGPKLLIQFQNNGVVDDSQLPKDRFSAERLKGVDSTLKIQPAKLEDSAVYLCASSPRGSGQETQYFGPGTRLLVL.

There are a few counts of this clonotype. The CDR3, as DNA: TGTGCCAGCAGCTTAGCGCCACATACGAACACTGAAGCTTTCTTT. Translation gives CASSLAPHTNTEAFF. This chain links TRBV7-2 with TRBJ1-1; D gene unclear. V lost 0 bases and J lost 1, with 9 bases in between. This CDR3 contains 15 residues. The V gene's germline CDR1 is SGHTA and CDR2 FQGNSA.

This clonotype was detected once. V usage is TRBV7-6 and J usage is TRBJ2-3, with 9 bases lining up with TRBD2. Trimming at V came to 3 bases and at J to 3 bases, leaving 7 bases not matched to a gene. Germline V lookup: CDR1 SGHVS, CDR2 FNYEAQ. This CDR3 has 16 amino acids. CDR3 region: CASSLVSGGPTDTQYF. DNA of the CDR3: TGTGCCAGCAGCTTGGTCAGCGGGGGGCCGACAGATACGCAGTATTTT. Full variable domain (remainder filled in from reference TRBV7-6 and TRBJ2-3): GAGVSQSPRYKVTKRGQDVALRCDPISGHVSLYWYRQALGQGPEFLTYFNYEAQQDKSGLPNDRFSAERPEGSISTLTIQRTEQRDSAMYRCASSLVSGGPTDTQYFGPGTRLTVL.

This clonotype was observed a few times. The V gene is TRBV19, the J gene TRBJ1-2, with TRBD1 matching 7 bases. Germline assignment: CDR1 LNHDA and CDR2 SQIVND (reference sequence). The CDR3 is made up of 12 amino acids. The V gene end was trimmed by 3 bases and the J gene end by 8 bases; junction bases not matched to a gene: 3. DNA for the CDR3: TGTGCCAGTAGTATGCAGGGGGGAGGCTACACCTTC. It is translated as CASSMQGGGYTF. The entire variable domain, with the rest obtained from reference TRBV19 and TRBJ1-2, is as follows: DGGITQSPKYLFRKEGQNVTLSCEQNLNHDAMYWYRQDPGQGLRLIYYSQIVNDFQKGDIAEGYSVSREKKESFPLTVTSAQKNPTAFYLCASSMQGGGYTFGSGTRLTVV.

This clonotype showed up just a few times. The chain is built from TRBV19 and TRBJ1-2, with a weak D call TRBD1 (5 bases). Trimming shortened V by 6 bases and J by 7 bases, and 15 bases separated the two germline ends. Looked up from germline, CDR1 is LNHDA and CDR2 is SQIVND (reference sequence). This CDR3 has 13 amino acids. The CDR3 bases are TGTGCCAGTAGCTTCAGGGAGTCGTCTGGCTACACCTTC. Encoded protein: CASSFRESSGYTF.

V is TRBV6-1 and J is TRBJ2-3; 10 nucleotides agree with TRBD1. J gave up 14 bases and V 6 bases, and 8 bases lay outside the gene matches. The germline CDR1 and CDR2 sequences are MNHNS and SASEGT. This CDR3 spans 12 amino acids. Written as DNA, the CDR3 is TGTGCCAGCAGCGGGACAGGGGAGTTTTTGTATTTT. Protein sequence: CASSGTGEFLYF.

In this sample, this clonotype turned up a few times. The V gene is TRBV6-2 or TRBV6-3, the J gene TRBJ1-1, with D maybe TRBD1 (6 bases). The CDR3 is 16 residues long. Germline V gene lookup returns CDR1 MNHEY and CDR2 SVGEGT. V lost 0 bases and J lost 5, with 16 bases in between. The CDR3 DNA reads as TGTGCCAGCAGTTACTCTGACTCCCGGGGGCCTACTGAAGCTTTCTTT. It yields the protein CASSYSDSRGPTEAFF.

The rearrangement joins TRBV10-3 to TRBJ1-4, with D tentatively TRBD1 (5 bases). Trimming removed 2 bases at V and 2 bases at J, with 12 bases between. This CDR3 has 16 amino acids. CDR1 ENHRY and CDR2 SYGVKD come from the germline V gene. The CDR3 sequence is CAISEVAGATNEKLFF. The CDR3 DNA reads as TGTGCCATCAGTGAGGTTGCCGGGGCCACTAATGAAAAACTGTTTTTT.

This rearrangement joins TRBV3-1 to TRBJ2-7; D may match TRBD1 or TRBD2 (6 bases each). The CDR3 sequence is 14 residues long. Trimming cost V 2 bases and J 6 bases, with 14 bases left between them. Germline assignment: CDR1 LGHDT and CDR2 YNNKEL (reference sequence). The CDR3 DNA follows: TGTGCCAGCAGCCAAATTAGGACGGGGGCCGAGCAGTACTTC. Translated, it gives CASSQIRTGAEQYF.

This clonotype was seen a handful of times. J is TRBJ1-5 and V is TRBV6-1; perhaps TRBD1 as D (5 bases). CDR3 length equals 14 residues. Germline assignment: CDR1 MNHNS and CDR2 SASEGT. Trimming removed 10 bases from V and 2 bases from J, with 15 bases in between. In DNA, the CDR3 is TGTGCCACACGGGGGACGGGGGGCAATCAGCCCCAGCATTTT. Residues: CATRGTGGNQPQHF.

The rearrangement joins TRBV5-1 to TRBJ1-2; maybe TRBD1 (5 bases). From germline, CDR1 is SGHRS and CDR2 YFSETQ. There are 12 residues in the CDR3. Between the trimmed V and J ends, which lost 3 bases and 4 bases, there was a span of 7 bases. CDR3 protein: CASSYDSYGYTF. CDR3 in DNA: TGCGCCAGCAGCTACGACAGCTATGGCTACACCTTC. Full variable domain (rest looked up from reference TRBV5-1 and TRBJ1-2): KAGVTQTPRYLIKTRGQQVTLSCSPISGHRSVSWYQQTPGQGLQFLFEYFSETQRNKGNFPGRFSGRQFSNSRSEMNVSTLELGDSALYLCASSYDSYGYTFGSGTRLTVV.

A single count supports this clonotype. The rearrangement links TRBV2 to TRBJ1-2; 8 nucleotides match TRBD1. In germline, CDR1 is SNHLY, CDR2 FYNNEI. J lost 3 bases, V lost 0 bases, and 12 bases had no gene match. The CDR3 has 18 amino acids. CDR3 in DNA: TGTGCCAGCAGTGAAGCGGGAACTTGGACAGGGCATTACTATGGCTACACCTTC. The encoded protein is CASSEAGTWTGHYYGYTF.

The chain recombines TRBV6-1 with TRBJ1-5; D not resolved. Germline assignment: CDR1 MNHNS and CDR2 SASEGT. There are 14 residues in the CDR3. V was pared by 6 bases and J by 0 bases, with 9 bases between. The CDR3 sequence: CASSSPTSNQPQHF. CDR3 sequence (DNA): TGTGCCAGCAGCTCCCCCACTAGCAATCAGCCCCAGCATTTT.

The J gene is TRBJ1-1, the V gene TRBV25-1; maybe TRBD1 (5 bases). CDR1 and CDR2 from the germline V gene are MGHDK and SYGVNS. V was pared by 2 bases and J by 9 bases, with 19 bases between. The length of the CDR3 is 15 residues. The CDR3 bases are TGTGCCAGCAGTGAAAAGAAAACTCCGGGACTGCAAGCTTTCTTT. Residues: CASSEKKTPGLQAFF.

The chain has TRBV10-3 and TRBJ1-2; 7 nucleotides match TRBD1. Trimming took 2 bases from V and 8 from J; bases not matched to a gene: 17. The CDR3 has 17 residues. Germline V gives CDR1 ENHRY, CDR2 SYGVKD. CDR3 protein: CAISEPLRGRAREGYTF. The CDR3 nucleotides read TGTGCCATCAGTGAGCCCCTGAGGGGGCGCGCACGAGAGGGCTACACCTTC.

The rearrangement joins TRBV15 to TRBJ2-1; 7 bases match TRBD2. V was pared by 4 bases and J by 12 bases, with 9 bases of the junction left unmatched. The germline gives CDR1 LNHNV, CDR2 YYDKDF (reference sequence). The CDR3 length is 13 residues. The CDR3 reads CATSTNSWGGQFF. DNA for the CDR3: TGTGCCACCAGCACCAACTCTTGGGGGGGGCAGTTCTTC.

The V and J genes are TRBV25-1 and TRBJ1-2; a possible D gene is TRBD1 (5 bases). The V end lost 2 bases, the J end lost 7 bases, and 5 bases lay between the germline ends. The CDR3 is 11 residues long. The germline V gene has CDR1 MGHDK and CDR2 SYGVNS. CDR3 nucleotide sequence: TGTGCCAGCAGTGAAAGGGGTGGCTACACCTTC. Translation gives CASSERGGYTF.

The V call is TRBV7-9, the J call TRBJ1-2, with 7 nucleotides matching TRBD1. The V segment lost 5 bases and the J segment 0 bases; nucleotides outside the gene matches: 9. The CDR3 has 16 residues. Germline V lookup: CDR1 SEHNR, CDR2 FQNEAQ (reference sequence). The CDR3 reads CASSLRQGHSNYGYTF. The CDR3 coding sequence is TGTGCCAGCAGCCTCCGACAGGGCCACTCTAACTATGGCTACACCTTC.